This T cell receptor (beta chain) stems from a study of blood T cell repertoires in COVID-19. The overall study: Samples came from the United States, Italy and Spain, spanning acute and convalescent COVID-19. Nucleic acid was either cDNA or gDNA, and it came from T cells, B-cell-depleted T cells, or PBMCs.

Germline values: CDR1 SGHRS, CDR2 YFSETQ. The CDR3 sequence is 18 residues long. The J segment lost 5 bases and the V segment lost 5 bases, leaving 15 bases of the junction unmatched. As originally analysed: Reference gene primer amplification gave estimated nucleated cell counts. Libraries were prepared by immunoSEQ multiplex PCR; TCRdb keeps only in-frame clonotypes and omits some of them. The V and J calls and clone size are taken from that table; D and trimming were inferred from the DNA. The sample has more than 150,000 clones; less than 85% are singletons. The specimen was peripheral blood. The chain employs TRBV5-1 and TRBJ2-5, with 13 bases fitting TRBD2. The TCR was taken from a human donor in a cohort sampled during active COVID-19. The CDR3 DNA follows: TGCGCCAGCAGTCAACTCACTAGCGGGGGGGCCAAGATGGAGACCCAGTACTTC. It specifies CASSQLTSGGAKMETQYF.